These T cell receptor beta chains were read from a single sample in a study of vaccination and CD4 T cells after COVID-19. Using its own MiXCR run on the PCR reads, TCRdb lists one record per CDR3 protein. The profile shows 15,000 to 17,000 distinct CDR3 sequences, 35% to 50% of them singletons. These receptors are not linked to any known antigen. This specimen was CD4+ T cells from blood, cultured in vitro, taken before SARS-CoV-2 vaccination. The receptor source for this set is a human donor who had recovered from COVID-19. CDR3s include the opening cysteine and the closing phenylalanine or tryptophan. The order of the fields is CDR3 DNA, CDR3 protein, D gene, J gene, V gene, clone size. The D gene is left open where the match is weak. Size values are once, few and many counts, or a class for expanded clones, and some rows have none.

TGTGCCTGGAGTAAGGGTCCTGAAGCTTTCTTT	CAWSKGPEAFF	NA	TRBJ1-1	TRBV30	once
TGTGCCACTATTTCGAGGACAGGGGCCCAAGAGACCCAGTACTTC	CATISRTGAQETQYF	TRBD1	TRBJ2-5	TRBV19	NA
TGCGCCAGCAGCCAAACCGCAGGGGGTCACACTGAAGCTTTCTTT	CASSQTAGGHTEAFF	TRBD1	TRBJ1-1	TRBV4-3	NA
TGCAGTGCCAAAGGGGGACAGTATGGGTGGGAGACCCAGTACTTC	CSAKGGQYGWETQYF	TRBD1	TRBJ2-5	TRBV20-1	NA
TGCAGTGCCTGGGGACAGGATCGTGAAGCTTTCTTT	CSAWGQDREAFF	TRBD1	TRBJ1-1	TRBV20-1	NA
TGTGCCAGCAGTTACGATCTTTATGACAGAGCTTTCTTT	CASSYDLYDRAFF	NA	TRBJ1-1	TRBV6-5	few
TGCAGTGCTGACCGGCGGGAGGGCCGGGGGGAGACCCAGTACTTC	CSADRREGRGETQYF	TRBD2	TRBJ2-5	TRBV20-1	NA
TGTGCCAGCAGCGGGACAGTTCCCGGGGAGCTGTTTTTT	CASSGTVPGELFF	TRBD1	TRBJ2-2	TRBV6-1	NA
TGTGCCAGCAGCTCAGTGAGGCCGCGGTATGGCTACACCTTC	CASSSVRPRYGYTF	NA	TRBJ1-2	TRBV28	few
TGTGCCAGCAGCCCCGGTAGGGGGAGCCAAGAGACCCAGTACTTC	CASSPGRGSQETQYF	NA	TRBJ2-5	TRBV7-3	NA
TGTGCCAGCAGTTTAGGGGGGGCAGCCAAAAACATTCAGTACTTC	CASSLGGAAKNIQYF	NA	TRBJ2-4	TRBV28	NA
TGCAGTGCTAGAGATCGGGGGGGCTCCTACAATGAGCAGTTCTTC	CSARDRGGSYNEQFF	TRBD2	TRBJ2-1	TRBV20-1	NA
TGTGCCAGCAGCCGGGACAGGAACTATGGCTACACCTTC	CASSRDRNYGYTF	TRBD1	TRBJ1-2	TRBV6-4	few
TGTGCCAGCAGGAAAAACCATGGATACGAGCAGTACTTC	CASRKNHGYEQYF	NA	TRBJ2-7	TRBV12-3/TRBV12-4	NA
TGTGCCAGCAGCGCCGGGGGGGTCGCCTACAATGAGCAGTTCTTC	CASSAGGVAYNEQFF	TRBD2	TRBJ2-1	TRBV7-2	NA
TGTGCCAGCAGTGAGCGACAGGCAGGTTCACCCCTCCACTTT	CASSERQAGSPLHF	NA	TRBJ1-6	TRBV2	NA
TGCAGTGCTGACCCCGCTCTAGCGGGGGCCTACAATGAGCAGTTCTTC	CSADPALAGAYNEQFF	TRBD2	TRBJ2-1	TRBV20-1	NA
TGTGCCAGCAGTAAAGGTGTAGGGTCCACAGATACGCAGTATTTT	CASSKGVGSTDTQYF	NA	TRBJ2-3	TRBV7-3	NA
TGTGCCAGCACGATCAGGGGGCAAATAGATACGCAGTATTTT	CASTIRGQIDTQYF	TRBD1	TRBJ2-3	TRBV11-3	NA
TGCGCCAGCGGGGAACAGGGTGACGGAAACACCATATATTTT	CASGEQGDGNTIYF	NA	TRBJ1-3	TRBV10-1	few
TGTGCCAGCAGTGATGACAGGGGTCTGCTGGAGACCCAGTACTTC	CASSDDRGLLETQYF	TRBD1	TRBJ2-5	TRBV25-1	few
TGCAGTGCTAGAGATGCACCCAGGGGCACTGAAGCTTTCTTT	CSARDAPRGTEAFF	NA	TRBJ1-1	TRBV20-1	few
TGTGCCAGCAGCCCCAGTAGCAATCAGCCCCAGCATTTT	CASSPSSNQPQHF	NA	TRBJ1-5	TRBV12-3/TRBV12-4	few
TGTGCCAGCAGGAAGGACAGGGACAATTCACCCCTCCACTTT	CASRKDRDNSPLHF	TRBD1	TRBJ1-6	TRBV2	NA
TGTGCCTGGAGTGTCCAGGGGGCTTGGAACACTGAAGCTTTCTTT	CAWSVQGAWNTEAFF	TRBD1	TRBJ1-1	TRBV30	NA
TGCGCCAGCAGCCAGGCAGACTTGGGTTTTCGGCGGGGGGAGCTGTTTTTT	CASSQADLGFRRGELFF	NA	TRBJ2-2	TRBV4-1	NA
TGCAGTGCTAGAGACGACGCCAATCAGCCCCAGCATTTT	CSARDDANQPQHF	NA	TRBJ1-5	TRBV20-1	few
TGTGCCAGCAGTTCGGGTCAGCCCAGAAACACCATATATTTT	CASSSGQPRNTIYF	NA	TRBJ1-3	TRBV28	NA
TGTGCCAGTAGTATGGTCAGGGCTGAGCAGTTCTTC	CASSMVRAEQFF	NA	TRBJ2-1	TRBV19	NA
TGCAGTGCTAGAGGAGAGACCCTAGCCAAAAACATTCAGTACTTC	CSARGETLAKNIQYF	NA	TRBJ2-4	TRBV20-1	NA
TGTGCCAGCAGCCAAGATCGGCGGATCCGGGGCAATTCACCCCTCCACTTT	CASSQDRRIRGNSPLHF	NA	TRBJ1-6	TRBV4-2	once
TGTGCCAGCAGCTTGGACAGCAAATATGGCTACACCTTC	CASSLDSKYGYTF	NA	TRBJ1-2	TRBV5-4	NA